This T cell receptor beta chain comes out of a study of cytomegalovirus exposure and HLA in healthy donors. About the research overall: Among roughly 190 million T cells, an earlier analysis found 117 million unique TCR beta sequences. About 85 million unique TCR sequences came from HLA-typed donors in an early release.

With respect to this clone: Its antigen is as yet unknown.

Study-level points and caveats: There were 160 or so TCR beta chains listed as cytomegalovirus-associated. Accounts indicate the classifier identified cytomegalovirus status with strong specificity and sensitivity.

Vbeta (60) and Jbeta (13) primers were used in the PCR. TCRdb's table, derived via immunoSEQ multiplex PCR, lists solely in-frame clones and lacks some. The sample includes 50,000 to 65,000 clones, roughly 77% seen only once; the top ten take roughly 5.3%. Trimming removed 7 bases from V and 7 bases from J; junction bases left unmatched: 10. This CDR3 has 15 amino acids. Germline V CDR1 and CDR2: MNHEY, SVGAGI. The source of this sequence is a woman in her 30s in good health and CMV-seronegative. Sequencing was carried out using PBMCs. The rearrangement uses TRBV6-5 and TRBJ2-1; TRBD2 aligns across 10 bases. The CDR3, as DNA: TGTGCCAGCAACGAGCGGGAGGGCCTTATGAATGAGCAGTTCTTC. This codes for CASNEREGLMNEQFF.